A single sample is the source of the 6 T cell receptor beta chains below, sequenced in a study of early stage breast cancer tumors. Sequencing was performed with immunoSEQ multiplex PCR; in TCRdb, only in-frame clones are kept and a portion is missing. Altogether tens of thousands of clones are present, about nine tenths being singletons, with the ten largest covering approximately 4.7%. The sample comprised blood. These receptors were obtained from a person between 65 and 79 years old with breast cancer.

The chain has TRBV10-3 and TRBJ2-5; possible D gene TRBD2, 6 bases. Per the germline V gene, CDR1 is ENHRY and CDR2 is SYGVKD. Trimming stripped 11 bases from V and 1 base from J, with 11 bases between. The CDR3 extends over 12 amino acids. The CDR3 nucleotides are TGTGCCGTCGGGGGTTCCCAAGAGACCCAGTACTTC. Translation: CAVGGSQETQYF.

This clone was observed a single time. The CDR3 nucleotides read TGTGCCAGCAGCTTGTGGCGCTTCCGGGGTCCAGATACGCAGTATTTT. Its protein product is CASSLWRFRGPDTQYF. The chain employs TRBV5-4 and TRBJ2-3, with D maybe TRBD2 (5 bases). With 1 base removed from V and 4 bases from J, the gap between germline ends came to 16 bases. The CDR3 spans 16 residues. CDR1 is SGHNT, CDR2 YYREEE, per germline (reference sequence). Using reference TRBV5-4 and TRBJ2-3 for the parts outside the CDR3, the full variable domain is ETGVTQSPTHLIKTRGQQVTLRCSSQSGHNTVSWYQQALGQGPQFIFQYYREEENGRGNFPPRFSGLQFPNYSSELNVNALELDDSALYLCASSLWRFRGPDTQYFGPGTRLTVL.

The chain employs TRBV10-3 and TRBJ1-2; D unclear. This CDR3 has 16 residues. Trimming took off 3 bases at V and 6 bases at J, with 20 bases between the two ends. Germline V gene sequence: CDR1 ENHRY, CDR2 SYGVKD. In DNA form, the CDR3 reads TGTGCCATCAGTGACCCCCTCCGGGGAAACGGTGATGGCTACACCTTC. This codes for CAISDPLRGNGDGYTF.

V gene TRBV10-3 combines with J gene TRBJ2-5, with TRBD1 as a possible D gene (6 bases). Trimming took 10 bases from V and 0 from J, leaving 12 bases between them. The CDR3 runs to 13 residues. In germline, CDR1 is ENHRY, CDR2 SYGVKD. The CDR3 reads CASLDRNQETQYF. CDR3 nucleotide sequence: TGTGCCAGCCTAGACAGGAACCAAGAGACCCAGTACTTC.

The chain couples TRBV9 to TRBJ2-5, with a possible D match to TRBD2 (6 bases). The V end was cut by 0 bases, the J end by 4 bases, with 16 bases between. This CDR3 contains 16 residues. Germline V gene data show CDR1 as SGDLS and CDR2 as YYNGEE. CDR3 DNA: TGTGCCAGCAGCGTAGCAGGAGACGGGGGAAGAGAGACCCAGTACTTC. It encodes CASSVAGDGGRETQYF.

The chain joins TRBV2 to TRBJ2-5; TRBD2 aligns across 7 bases. This CDR3 contains 14 residues. Per germline, CDR1 SNHLY and CDR2 FYNNEI. The V gene end was trimmed by 8 bases and the J gene end by 6 bases; junction bases not matched to a gene: 12. The CDR3 here is CASYSSGTPKTQYF. In DNA form, the CDR3 reads TGTGCCAGCTACTCGAGCGGGACCCCTAAGACCCAGTACTTC.